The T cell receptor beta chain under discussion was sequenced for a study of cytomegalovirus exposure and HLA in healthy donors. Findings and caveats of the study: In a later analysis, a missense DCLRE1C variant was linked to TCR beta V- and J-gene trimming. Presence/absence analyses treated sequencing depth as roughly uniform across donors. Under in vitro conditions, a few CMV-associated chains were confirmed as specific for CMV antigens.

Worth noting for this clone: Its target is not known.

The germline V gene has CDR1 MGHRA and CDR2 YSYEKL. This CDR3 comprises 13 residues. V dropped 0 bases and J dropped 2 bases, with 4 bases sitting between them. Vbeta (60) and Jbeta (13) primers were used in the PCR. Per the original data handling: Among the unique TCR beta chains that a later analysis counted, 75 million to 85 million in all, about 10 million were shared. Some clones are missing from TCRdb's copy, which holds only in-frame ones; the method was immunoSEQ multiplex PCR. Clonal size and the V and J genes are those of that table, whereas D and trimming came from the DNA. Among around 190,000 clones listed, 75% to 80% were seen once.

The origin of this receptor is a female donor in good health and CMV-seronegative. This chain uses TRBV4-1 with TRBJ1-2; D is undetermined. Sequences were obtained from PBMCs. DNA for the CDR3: TGCGCCAGCAGCCAAGAGGGCAACTATGGCTACACCTTC. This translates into CASSQEGNYGYTF.